A selection of T cell receptor beta chains follows, all from one sample in a study of T cell changes during pregnancy in multiple sclerosis. Some clones are missing from TCRdb's copy, which holds only in-frame ones; the method was immunoSEQ multiplex PCR. The repertoire holds some 59,000 clones, with roughly nine tenths as singletons. The sequences come from peripheral blood, collected in the first trimester of pregnancy. The source of these receptors is a female donor with multiple sclerosis, enrolled in a pregnancy study. Each CDR3 is given with its conserved first and last residue. Fields, in order: CDR3 protein, J gene, V gene.

cdr3_aa: CASSKTVVNEQFF; j_call: TRBJ2-1; v_call: TRBV28
cdr3_aa: CAWSSGTALINEQFF; j_call: TRBJ2-1; v_call: TRBV30
cdr3_aa: CASSLSLTGTGLYGYTF; j_call: TRBJ1-2; v_call: TRBV27
cdr3_aa: CASKQGNYGYTF; j_call: TRBJ1-2; v_call: TRBV2
cdr3_aa: CASSLDGLGVQYF; j_call: TRBJ2-3; v_call: TRBV5-4
cdr3_aa: CASSLTGAMNTEAFF; j_call: TRBJ1-1; v_call: TRBV7-2
cdr3_aa: CASTRPGVIYEQYF; j_call: TRBJ2-7; v_call: TRBV28
cdr3_aa: CASSLLAGDYTDTQYF; j_call: TRBJ2-3; v_call: TRBV11-3
cdr3_aa: CAWSVQGGNHF; j_call: TRBJ1-3; v_call: TRBV30
cdr3_aa: CASSADRGAYEQYF; j_call: TRBJ2-7; v_call: TRBV19
cdr3_aa: CASSLREGQSIEQFF; j_call: TRBJ2-1; v_call: TRBV5-1
cdr3_aa: CASSRGQGRATEAFF; j_call: TRBJ1-1; v_call: TRBV19
cdr3_aa: CASSSDRGRETQYF; j_call: TRBJ2-5; v_call: TRBV7-9
cdr3_aa: CATNRGYTGELFF; j_call: TRBJ2-2; v_call: TRBV19
cdr3_aa: CAWNTETGELFF; j_call: TRBJ2-2; v_call: TRBV30
cdr3_aa: CATRLAESSYEQYF; j_call: TRBJ2-7; v_call: TRBV27
cdr3_aa: CASSIGQGMNTEAFF; j_call: TRBJ1-1; v_call: TRBV5-1